This TCR beta chain was identified during a study of shared clonotypes between healthy human individuals. Study in general: With ages of 18 to 49, the donors were a couple of women and a few men.

Generated by immunoSEQ multiplex PCR, the TCRdb table keeps only in-frame clones and is missing some. The data hold around 2.1 million clones, with around 95% observed a single time. V was clipped by 1 base and J by 8 bases; unmatched bases: 9. Germline V gene lookup returns CDR1 SGHTA and CDR2 FQGNSA. The CDR3 has 16 residues. This chain joins TRBV7-2 and TRBJ2-1, with 9 bases aligning to TRBD1. The sample taken for sequencing was naive CD4+ T cells sorted from blood. Regarding subset: CD45RA+ positively selected. The TCR sequence derives from a man aged 18 to 30 in good health. Here the CDR3 reads CASSLVGTGRWDEQFF. CDR3 bases: TGTGCCAGCAGCTTAGTCGGGACAGGGAGGTGGGATGAGCAGTTCTTC.